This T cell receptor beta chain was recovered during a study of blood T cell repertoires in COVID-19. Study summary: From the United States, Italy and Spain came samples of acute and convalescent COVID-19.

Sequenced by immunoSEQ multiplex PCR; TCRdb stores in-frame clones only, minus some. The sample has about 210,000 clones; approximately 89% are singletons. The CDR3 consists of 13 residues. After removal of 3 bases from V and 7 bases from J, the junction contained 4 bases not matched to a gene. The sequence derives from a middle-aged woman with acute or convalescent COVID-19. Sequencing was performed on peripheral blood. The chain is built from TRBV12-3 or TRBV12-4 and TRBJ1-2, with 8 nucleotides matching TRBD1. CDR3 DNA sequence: TGTGCCAGCAGTTTCGACAGGGGTAGTGGCTACACCTTC. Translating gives CASSFDRGSGYTF.